The 5 T cell receptor beta chains presented below share a single source sample, sequenced in a study of T cells expressing NK-cell markers. Reanalyzing the 5' RACE reads, TCRdb keeps one entry per CDR3 protein, without DNA. The sample's table shows about 260,000 distinct CDR3 sequences. The sample was blood T cells: a sorted CD56 or NKG2C T cell subset, CD4+ or CD8+ T cells, or bulk PBMC T cells (not recorded which). The receptors originated from a woman aged 18 to 75 in good health.

The CDR3 spells CSARDLVASGHTIYF. This chain joins TRBV20-1 and TRBJ1-3. CDR3 length: 15 residues. Looked up from germline, CDR1 is DFQATT and CDR2 is SNEGSKA (reference sequence).

This rearrangement joins TRBV20-1 to TRBJ2-2; the D gene TCRdb calls, TRBD1, cannot be checked with no DNA. This CDR3 contains 13 residues. From germline, CDR1 is DFQATT and CDR2 SNEGSKA (reference sequence). This CDR3 is CSARFPGTGELFF.

The gene calls are TRBV5-1 and TRBJ1-6; TCRdb's assignment of TRBD1 cannot be checked, as there is no DNA. Germline V CDR1 and CDR2: SGHRS, YFSETQ. The CDR3 spans 14 residues. CDR3 sequence: CASSLNRGDSPLHF.

The chain is built from TRBV12-3 or TRBV12-4 and TRBJ1-2. The CDR3 runs to 12 residues. This chain's CDR3 is CASSLDSVGYTF.

This sequence joins TRBV7-2 and TRBJ2-4. There are 13 residues in the CDR3. Germline CDR1 SGHTA, CDR2 FQGNSA. This CDR3 reads CASRPVAKNIQYF.